The 7 T cell receptor beta chains listed next were all sequenced from one sample in a study of CD8+ T cells in alopecia areata. In each case, RNA was isolated and then reverse transcribed into cDNA as the sequencing template. Method: immunoSEQ multiplex PCR; TCRdb's copy keeps in-frame clones and lacks some. Seen here are 150,000 to 200,000 clones, approximately 56% observed once, and the top ten hold about 15%. Sequenced material: CD4+ T cells sorted from blood, taken at week 0. All receptors come from a human donor with alopecia areata.

The chain combines TRBV30 with TRBJ1-2; D gene ambiguous. The V end was cut by 5 bases, the J end by 8 bases, with 12 bases between. This CDR3 has 11 amino acids. Looked up from germline, CDR1 is GTSNPN and CDR2 is SVGIG (reference sequence). In DNA, the CDR3 is TGTGCCTGGTCCGCGGGTAGCGGCTACACCTTC. It codes for CAWSAGSGYTF.

DNA for the CDR3: TGCAGCGTTGAAGGGCCGGGACAGGGCTCCTACAATGAGCAGTTCTTC. As protein: CSVEGPGQGSYNEQFF. The chain links TRBV29-1 to TRBJ2-1, with 9 bases fitting TRBD1. This CDR3 is 16 amino acids long. The germline V gene has CDR1 SQVTM and CDR2 ANQGSEA. The junction had 4 bases not matched to a gene; V was cut back by 1 base and J by 0 bases.

The CDR3: CAWKLQGPNEKLFF. The CDR3 DNA follows: TGTGCCTGGAAGCTCCAGGGCCCCAATGAAAAACTGTTTTTT. This chain connects TRBV30 to TRBJ1-4; possible D gene TRBD1, 5 bases. This CDR3 has 14 residues. Trimming took off 4 bases at V and 5 bases at J, with 14 bases between the two ends. CDR1 and CDR2 (germline): GTSNPN, SVGIG (reference sequence).

This clone showed up many times. The genes are TRBV19 and TRBJ2-3; D gene unclear. Germline V gives CDR1 LNHDA, CDR2 SQIVND (reference sequence). The V end was cut by 7 bases, the J end by 1 base, with 12 bases between. The CDR3 sequence is 14 residues long. CDR3 DNA sequence: TGTGCCAGTACGACCGGGTATGGCACAGATACGCAGTATTTT. Translating gives CASTTGYGTDTQYF.

The chain's CDR3 is CASSPSGPPTDTQYF. The DNA of the CDR3 is TGTGCCAGCAGCCCGAGCGGGCCCCCAACAGATACGCAGTATTTT. The chain uses TRBV7-9 and TRBJ2-3, with D maybe TRBD2 (6 bases). With 5 bases removed from V and 3 bases from J, the gap between germline ends came to 15 bases. The germline gives CDR1 SEHNR, CDR2 FQNEAQ (reference sequence). The CDR3 totals 15 residues.

The chain carries TRBV10-3 and TRBJ2-7; TRBD2 is a possible D gene (5 bases). The CDR3 runs to 13 residues. The germline V gene encodes CDR1 ENHRY and CDR2 SYGVKD. Trimming stripped 4 bases from V and 6 bases from J, with 13 bases between. CDR3 bases: TGTGCCATCAGTGTGACTACTAGAGGCGAGCAGTACTTC. The encoded protein is CAISVTTRGEQYF.

This clone occurred a few times. A far more abundant clone sits one base away, making this likely a read error. The identical CDR3 is also encoded by other nucleotide sequences in the sample. The chain uses TRBV4-1 and TRBJ2-1; 8 bases line up with TRBD2. Germline V lookup: CDR1 MGHRA, CDR2 YSYEKL. V was pared by 4 bases and J by 5 bases, with 10 bases of the junction left unmatched. This CDR3 region has 16 residues. The CDR3 is CASSPIGGGIDNEQFF. The DNA of the CDR3 is TGCGCCAGCAGCCCAATAGGCGGGGGGATTGACAATGAGCAGTTCTTC.